Below, 20 T cell receptor beta chains from the same sample are listed, as sequenced in a study of glioma-infiltrating T cells after dendritic cell vaccination. Profiling relied on immunoSEQ multiplex PCR, and the TCRdb table lists in-frame clones only, not all of them. There are some 100,000 clones in the sample; 79% occur only once, and 6% lies in the top ten. The sequencing used blood, collected before dendritic cell vaccination. All receptors come from a human donor with glioblastoma.

The chain has TRBV12-5 and TRBJ2-6, with a possible D match to TRBD2 (5 bases). Germline CDR1 reads LGHNT; CDR2 reads FRNRAP. The V and J ends lost 0 bases and 0 bases respectively, with 12 bases between them. The CDR3 length is 18 residues. The CDR3 sequence is CASGLVRSGISGANVLTF. Written as DNA, the CDR3 is TGTGCTAGTGGTTTGGTACGCTCGGGGATCTCTGGGGCCAACGTCCTGACTTTC.

The chain joins TRBV27 to TRBJ2-1, with D unresolved. CDR3 length: 13 amino acids. V lost 3 bases and J lost 8, with 11 bases in between. The germline V gene has CDR1 MNHEY and CDR2 SMNVEV (reference sequence). The CDR3 DNA reads TGTGCCAGCAGTTTTGCCTCTAGGCATGAGCAGTTCTTC. Translation gives CASSFASRHEQFF.

Many counts were recorded for this clone. The chain employs TRBV28 and TRBJ1-1; 7 bases map to TRBD1. CDR3 size: 12 residues. Trimming at V came to 11 bases and at J to 8 bases, leaving 11 bases not matched to a gene. Germline V lookup: CDR1 MDHEN, CDR2 SYDVKM. This chain's CDR3 is CAAYDRAAEAFF. CDR3 nucleotides: TGTGCCGCCTACGACAGGGCCGCCGAAGCTTTCTTT. Variable domain in full (rest from reference TRBV28 and TRBJ1-1): DVKVTQSSRYLVKRTGEKVFLECVQDMDHENMFWYRQDPGLGLRLIYFSYDVKMKEKGDIPEGYSVSREKKERFSLILESASTNQTSMYLCAAYDRAAEAFFGQGTRLTVV.

For the CDR3, the DNA is TGTGCCAGCAGCCAAGATAGGGGACAGGGGCGTGAGGAGACCCAGTACTTC. Its translation: CASSQDRGQGREETQYF. The gene calls are TRBV4-2 and TRBJ2-5, with TRBD1 matching over 10 bases. The CDR3 totals 17 residues. Germline-derived CDR1 and CDR2 are LGHNA and YNFKEQ. V was clipped by 0 bases and J by 5 bases; unmatched bases: 9.

This rearrangement joins TRBV5-1 to TRBJ1-4, with 7 bases identical to TRBD1. Losses at the gene ends were 4 bases for V and 5 bases for J; bases not matched to a gene: 5. The CDR3 is made up of 14 amino acids. The germline V gene has CDR1 SGHRS and CDR2 YFSETQ. In DNA, the CDR3 is TGCGCCAGCAGCCAACAGGGGCTAAATGAAAAACTGTTTTTT. Translating it yields CASSQQGLNEKLFF. The whole variable domain, remainder taken from reference TRBV5-1 and TRBJ1-4, is KAGVTQTPRYLIKTRGQQVTLSCSPISGHRSVSWYQQTPGQGLQFLFEYFSETQRNKGNFPGRFSGRQFSNSRSEMNVSTLELGDSALYLCASSQQGLNEKLFFGSGTQLSVL.

The chain uses TRBV6-5 and TRBJ2-3; 8 nucleotides match TRBD2. V shed 0 bases and J 5 bases; nucleotides not matched to a gene: 4. CDR1 is MNHEY, CDR2 SVGAGI, per germline. The CDR3 is made up of 15 amino acids. The CDR3 sequence: CASSYSGGGVDTQYF. Here the CDR3 DNA reads TGTGCCAGCAGTTACTCCGGGGGGGGCGTAGATACGCAGTATTTT.

The chain combines TRBV13 with TRBJ1-1; 10 nucleotides agree with TRBD1. This CDR3 contains 14 residues. The V segment lost 4 bases and the J segment 5 bases; nucleotides outside the gene matches: 4. The germline V gene has CDR1 PRHDT and CDR2 FYEKMQ (reference sequence). The DNA for the CDR3 is TGTGCCAGCAGCTCAGACAGGGGGCGAACTGAAGCTTTCTTT. Protein sequence: CASSSDRGRTEAFF.

V is TRBV27 and J is TRBJ2-3; perhaps TRBD1 as D (5 bases). Deletions cut 8 bases from V and 2 bases from J, with 14 bases between. The germline gives CDR1 MNHEY, CDR2 SMNVEV (reference sequence). The CDR3 spans 14 residues. For the CDR3, the DNA is TGTGCCAGCGCAAGACAGTTAGACACAGATACGCAGTATTTT. It translates to CASARQLDTDTQYF.

V usage is TRBV6-1 and J usage is TRBJ1-3; no clear D gene. CDR3 length: 15 amino acids. Trimming took off 8 bases at V and 0 bases at J, with 14 bases between the two ends. Germline V gene sequence: CDR1 MNHNS, CDR2 SASEGT. This CDR3 is CASSPRSYSGNTIYF. DNA of the CDR3: TGTGCCAGCTCCCCCAGGTCCTACTCTGGAAACACCATATATTTT.

This chain links TRBV27 with TRBJ2-2; 7 positions agree with TRBD1. The germline V gene has CDR1 MNHEY and CDR2 SMNVEV (reference sequence). V shed 4 bases, J shed 3 bases, and the junction held 5 bases outside the gene matches. The CDR3 runs 15 residues. The CDR3 spells CASSSDRIYTGELFF. DNA of the CDR3: TGTGCCAGCAGTTCGGACAGGATCTACACCGGGGAGCTGTTTTTT.

This chain links TRBV15 with TRBJ2-7; 9 nucleotides align to TRBD2. Trimming at V came to 8 bases and at J to 6 bases, leaving 8 bases not matched to a gene. CDR3 length: 13 amino acids. Per the germline V gene, CDR1 is LNHNV and CDR2 is YYDKDF (reference sequence). CDR3 coding DNA: TGTGCCACCCGGGCGGGAGGGCCGGGCGAGCAGTACTTC. Its translation: CATRAGGPGEQYF.

V usage is TRBV18 and J usage is TRBJ1-4, with TRBD1 matching 7 bases. V lost 3 bases, J lost 8 bases, and 6 bases stayed unmatched. Germline CDR1 reads KGHSH; CDR2 reads LQKENI. The CDR3 contains 14 residues. The DNA for the CDR3 is TGTGCCAGCTCACCGACAGGGAGGCAGGAAAAACTGTTTTTT. Translating gives CASSPTGRQEKLFF. The full variable domain, completed using reference TRBV18 and TRBJ1-4, is NAGVMQNPRHLVRRRGQEARLRCSPMKGHSHVYWYRQLPEEGLKFMVYLQKENIIDESGMPKERFSAEFPKEGPSILRIQQVVRGDSAAYFCASSPTGRQEKLFFGSGTQLSVL.

The DNA for the CDR3 is TGCAGCGCCGATGGAGGGGCGGCGGTATCTTTCTTT. Translated: CSADGGAAVSFF. The rearrangement uses TRBV29-1 and TRBJ1-1; weak D call: TRBD1 (5 bases). The CDR3 runs 12 residues. The germline CDR1 and CDR2 sequences are SQVTM and ANQGSEA. Deletions cut 7 bases from V and 12 bases from J, with 21 bases between.

In this sample, this clone turned up once. The chain employs TRBV6-5 and TRBJ2-7, with D possibly matching TRBD1 (6 bases). Germline V lookup: CDR1 MNHEY, CDR2 SVGAGI. V lost 2 bases and J 1 base, leaving 9 bases between the germline ends. The length of the CDR3 is 14 residues. Written as DNA, the CDR3 is TGTGCCAGCAGTTACGGACAGAGATCCTACGAGCAGTACTTC. Protein: CASSYGQRSYEQYF.

This chain connects TRBV7-8 to TRBJ2-4; perhaps TRBD2 as D (6 bases). This CDR3 contains 19 residues. Germline V gene data show CDR1 as SGHVS and CDR2 as FQNEAQ. Trimming pared 0 bases from V and 1 base from J, leaving 19 bases between. CDR3 nucleotide sequence: TGTGCCAGCAGCTTAGCGCCATTGGGGGGTTGGCTCGCCAAAAACATTCAGTACTTC. Its translation: CASSLAPLGGWLAKNIQYF.

The rearrangement joins TRBV7-9 to TRBJ2-1; D gene uncertain. V lost 1 base, J lost 6 bases, and 4 bases lay in between. From germline, CDR1 is SEHNR and CDR2 FQNEAQ (reference sequence). The CDR3 loop spans 12 amino acids. CDR3 in DNA: TGTGCCAGCAGCTTAGTGGCCAATGAGCAGTTCTTC. Translated: CASSLVANEQFF.

This clone has only one observation. The chain joins TRBV4-2 to TRBJ2-7; 11 nucleotides match TRBD2. Unmatched junction bases numbered 7, after V lost 2 bases and J lost 7 bases. The CDR3 runs to 15 residues. The germline gives CDR1 LGHNA, CDR2 YNFKEQ. CDR3 residues: CASSQLSGGVEEQYF. CDR3 nucleotides: TGTGCCAGCAGCCAACTTAGCGGGGGGGTGGAAGAGCAGTACTTC.

The chain employs TRBV2 and TRBJ2-3, with D tentatively TRBD1 (5 bases). Germline assignment: CDR1 SNHLY and CDR2 FYNNEI. The CDR3 extends over 15 amino acids. Trimming took 3 bases from V and 6 from J, leaving 16 bases between them. DNA for the CDR3: TGTGCCAGCAGTGACAGGGAAGGGGATAGGGATACGCAGTATTTT. Encoded protein: CASSDREGDRDTQYF.

This chain links TRBV30 with TRBJ2-5; 9 bases fit TRBD2. This CDR3 comprises 16 residues. V shed 5 bases and J 1 base; nucleotides not matched to a gene: 11. CDR1 and CDR2 (germline): GTSNPN, SVGIG (reference sequence). The CDR3 protein is CAWGLLAGAPQETQYF. The CDR3 coding sequence is TGTGCCTGGGGCCTTTTAGCGGGGGCCCCCCAAGAGACCCAGTACTTC.

This rearrangement joins TRBV4-1 to TRBJ2-1, with 9 bases fitting TRBD2. Germline CDR1 MGHRA, CDR2 YSYEKL. J was trimmed by 3 bases and V by 0 bases; bases with no gene match: 3. The CDR3 contains 16 residues. This CDR3 is CASSQEASGVYNEQFF. For the CDR3, the DNA is TGCGCCAGCAGCCAAGAGGCTAGCGGGGTCTACAATGAGCAGTTCTTC.